The clone carrying this T cell receptor beta chain showed up just a few times. Unmatched junction bases numbered 24, after V lost 7 bases and J lost 4 bases. The CDR3 is 19 amino acids. From germline, CDR1 is SQVTM and CDR2 ANQGSEA. This specimen comes from a study of T-cell memory formation after mild COVID-19. TCRdb fed the 5' RACE reads into MiXCR, producing one record per CDR3 protein. The sample yields roughly 250,000 distinct CDR3 sequences, around 15% seen once. The sequenced material came from PBMCs or a T cell subset sorted from them (not recorded which). The J gene is TRBJ2-2, the V gene TRBV29-1; 7 bases line up with TRBD1. This sequence originates from a man between 18 and 29 years old who had mild COVID-19 (a few samples of this study predate the infection). Cell type and time point are not known. CDR3 loop: CSAYLKSRGSTSLTGELFF. The CDR3 DNA is TGCAGCGCCTACCTTAAAAGCAGGGGGAGTACCAGCCTCACCGGGGAGCTGTTTTTT.